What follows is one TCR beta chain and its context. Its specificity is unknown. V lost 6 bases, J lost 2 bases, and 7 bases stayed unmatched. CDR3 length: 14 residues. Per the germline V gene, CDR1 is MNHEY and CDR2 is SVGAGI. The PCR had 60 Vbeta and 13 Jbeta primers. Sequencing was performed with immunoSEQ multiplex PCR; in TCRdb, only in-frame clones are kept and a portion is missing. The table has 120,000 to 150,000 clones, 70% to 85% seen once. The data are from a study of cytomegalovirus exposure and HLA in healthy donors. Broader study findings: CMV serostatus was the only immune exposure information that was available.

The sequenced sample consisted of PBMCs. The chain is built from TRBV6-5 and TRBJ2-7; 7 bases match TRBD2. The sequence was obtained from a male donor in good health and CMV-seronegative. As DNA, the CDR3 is TGTGCCAGCAGCCCCCCGGGACTAACCTACGAGCAGTACTTC. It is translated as CASSPPGLTYEQYF.